A single sample gave rise to the 15 T cell receptor beta chains below, sequenced in a study of T cell therapy after organ transplantation. Repertoires were generated with immunoSEQ multiplex PCR, while TCRdb's copy carries only in-frame clones and drops some. The sample has over 20,000 clones, over 80% seen once. Their antigens remain unidentified. Time point reported: 20-29 weeks after completion of therapy. The input for sequencing was CD8+ T cells from blood, taken after autologous CMV-specific T cell therapy. Receptors were obtained from a human patient who had received a solid organ transplant and had CMV disease. A share of the T cells may be of graft donor origin.

The chain employs TRBV4-1 and TRBJ2-1, with D possibly matching TRBD1 (6 bases). The V gene's germline CDR1 is MGHRA and CDR2 YSYEKL. The CDR3 extends over 16 amino acids. Trimming left V 3 bases short and J 0 bases short, with 12 bases between. Here the CDR3 reads CASSQHDRSSYNEQFF. The CDR3 DNA reads as TGCGCCAGCAGCCAGCACGACAGGAGCTCCTACAATGAGCAGTTCTTC.

The V and J genes are TRBV6-1 and TRBJ2-1; the D gene is possibly TRBD2 (5 bases). The CDR3 is made up of 16 amino acids. Germline CDR1 and CDR2: MNHNS and SASEGT. V was trimmed by 7 bases and J by 0 bases, leaving 16 bases between them. The chain's CDR3 is CASNEGVPSSYNEQFF. The CDR3, as DNA: TGTGCCAGCAATGAGGGAGTGCCGAGCTCCTACAATGAGCAGTTCTTC.

The DNA of the CDR3 is TGTGCCAGCAGCTTAGCACAGGGCACTAATGAAAAACTGTTTTTT. Translated: CASSLAQGTNEKLFF. V and J are TRBV7-8 and TRBJ1-4; D perhaps matches TRBD1 (6 bases). The CDR3 sequence is 15 residues long. The germline CDR1 and CDR2 sequences are SGHVS and FQNEAQ. V gave up 0 bases and J gave up 2 bases, with 7 bases separating them.

This chain uses TRBV18 with TRBJ2-2, with D perhaps TRBD1 (6 bases). The CDR3 extends over 23 amino acids. CDR1 is KGHSH, CDR2 LQKENI, per germline. The germline V and J ends were trimmed by 6 bases and 0 bases, with 35 bases remaining between them. The chain's CDR3 is CASSLMDRSDLILTFANTGELFF. The CDR3 nucleotides are TGTGCCAGCTCCCTAATGGACAGATCGGACCTCATACTGACGTTCGCGAACACCGGGGAGCTGTTTTTT.

The J gene is TRBJ2-1, the V gene TRBV7-9; TRBD2 might be the D (6 bases). The CDR3 is 14 residues long. The V end lost 10 bases, the J end lost 3 bases, and 16 bases lay between the germline ends. Germline V gene data show CDR1 as SEHNR and CDR2 as FQNEAQ (reference sequence). This CDR3 reads CAIVRGWGYNEQFF. The CDR3 DNA is TGTGCCATCGTGCGGGGCTGGGGCTACAATGAGCAGTTCTTC.

The gene calls are TRBV28 and TRBJ2-7; D gene uncertain. With 3 bases removed from V and 3 bases from J, the gap between germline ends came to 6 bases. The CDR3 runs 12 residues. The germline V gene has CDR1 MDHEN and CDR2 SYDVKM. The CDR3 nucleotides are TGTGCCAGCAGTTTGGGTAGCTACGAGCAGTACTTC. It translates to CASSLGSYEQYF. Supplemented by reference TRBV28 and TRBJ2-7, the full variable domain reads DVKVTQSSRYLVKRTGEKVFLECVQDMDHENMFWYRQDPGLGLRLIYFSYDVKMKEKGDIPEGYSVSREKKERFSLILESASTNQTSMYLCASSLGSYEQYFGPGTRLTVT.

The genes are TRBV19 and TRBJ1-1; D may be TRBD1 (5 bases). This CDR3 has 12 residues. Trimming stripped 7 bases from V and 9 bases from J, with 15 bases between. The germline V gene encodes CDR1 LNHDA and CDR2 SQIVND (reference sequence). The CDR3: CASNIFREKAFF. CDR3 bases: TGTGCCAGTAATATTTTCAGGGAGAAAGCTTTCTTT. Using reference TRBV19 and TRBJ1-1 for the parts outside the CDR3, the full variable domain is DGGITQSPKYLFRKEGQNVTLSCEQNLNHDAMYWYRQDPGQGLRLIYYSQIVNDFQKGDIAEGYSVSREKKESFPLTVTSAQKNPTAFYLCASNIFREKAFFGQGTRLTVV.

V and J are TRBV14 and TRBJ2-3; no firm D call. The CDR3 is 15 residues long. Deletions cut 1 base from V and 1 base from J, with 9 bases between. Germline V gene data show CDR1 as SGHDN and CDR2 as FVKESK. This chain's CDR3 is CASSQGAVRTDTQYF. CDR3 DNA: TGTGCCAGCAGCCAAGGTGCGGTCCGCACAGATACGCAGTATTTT.

The chain links TRBV4-1 to TRBJ2-7, with unresolved D. The CDR3 has 12 amino acids. Trimming removed 4 bases at V and 3 bases at J, with 7 bases between. CDR1 and CDR2 (germline): MGHRA, YSYEKL. For the CDR3, the DNA is TGCGCCAGCAGCCGGGGTGGCTACGAGCAGTACTTC. Encoded protein: CASSRGGYEQYF.

The chain couples TRBV19 to TRBJ1-5, with 8 bases identical to TRBD1. The junction had 6 bases not matched to a gene; V was cut back by 7 bases and J by 4 bases. Germline V gives CDR1 LNHDA, CDR2 SQIVND (reference sequence). The length of the CDR3 is 14 residues. The CDR3 DNA reads TGTGCCAGTATGGGGGGGACAGGAAATCAGCCCCAGCATTTT. Translation: CASMGGTGNQPQHF.

This clone is a singleton in its sample. CDR3 DNA sequence: TGCGCCAGCAGCCAAGATTACAATGAGCAGTTCTTC. Amino acids: CASSQDYNEQFF. The chain links TRBV4-1 to TRBJ2-1; the D is unclear. The germline gives CDR1 MGHRA, CDR2 YSYEKL. Trimming stripped 0 bases from V and 4 bases from J, with 1 base between. The CDR3 totals 12 residues.

The chain has TRBV5-1 and TRBJ2-5; D unclear. V was shortened by 0 bases and J by 4 bases, with 4 bases between the two germline ends. CDR3 length: 12 amino acids. The germline CDR1 and CDR2 sequences are SGHRS and YFSETQ. This CDR3 reads CASSLAVETQYF. For the CDR3, the DNA is TGCGCCAGCAGCTTGGCCGTAGAGACCCAGTACTTC. The variable domain in full, with the rest retrieved from reference TRBV5-1 and TRBJ2-5, is KAGVTQTPRYLIKTRGQQVTLSCSPISGHRSVSWYQQTPGQGLQFLFEYFSETQRNKGNFPGRFSGRQFSNSRSEMNVSTLELGDSALYLCASSLAVETQYFGPGTRLLVL.

The V gene is TRBV7-9, the J gene TRBJ2-3; D ambiguous. This CDR3 has 12 residues. V lost 0 bases to trimming and J lost 5 bases, with 3 bases between them. Germline loops: CDR1 SEHNR, CDR2 FQNEAQ (reference sequence). The CDR3 nucleotides are TGTGCCAGCAGCTTAGCCGTAGATACGCAGTATTTT. Its protein product is CASSLAVDTQYF.

V and J are TRBV7-9 and TRBJ2-7, with no clear D. From germline, CDR1 is SEHNR and CDR2 FQNEAQ (reference sequence). V lost 1 base to trimming and J lost 0 bases, with 4 bases between them. The CDR3 contains 13 residues. CDR3 sequence (DNA): TGTGCCAGCAGCTTAGACACCTCCTACGAGCAGTACTTC. This codes for CASSLDTSYEQYF.

This clone was seen more than once but under ten times. The rearrangement uses TRBV6-4 and TRBJ2-3; TRBD2 matches at 11 bases. The CDR3 consists of 15 residues. The V and J ends lost 3 bases and 2 bases, in that order; junction bases with no gene match: 1. Germline lookup yields CDR1 MRHNA and CDR2 SNTAGT. CDR3 nucleotide sequence: TGTGCCAGCAGTGATAGCGGGGGGGCCACAGATACGCAGTATTTT. Translation: CASSDSGGATDTQYF.